This passage covers 3 T cell receptor beta chains from one sample sequenced in a study of shared clonotypes between healthy human individuals. Repertoires were generated with immunoSEQ multiplex PCR, while TCRdb's copy carries only in-frame clones and drops some. The repertoire includes approximately 2.4 million clones, more than 90% of them detected once, and 0.1% to 0.15% sits in the top ten. The sequenced sample consisted of naive CD4+ T cells sorted from blood. Subset: CD45RA+ positively selected. The receptor set was obtained from a man aged 18 to 29 in good health.

The count of this clone is one. CDR3: CAWSRQEGEKLFF. For the CDR3, the DNA is TGTGCCTGGAGTCGCCAGGAAGGGGAAAAACTGTTTTTT. This sequence joins TRBV30 and TRBJ1-4, with no clear D. The CDR3 spans 13 residues. Germline V gives CDR1 GTSNPN, CDR2 SVGIG (reference sequence). V was trimmed by 2 bases and J by 8 bases, leaving 12 bases between them.

The V and J genes are TRBV5-4 and TRBJ2-5; 9 positions agree with TRBD2. This CDR3 has 16 residues. With 1 base clipped from V and 1 base from J, the junction kept 5 bases outside the gene matches. Germline V gene data show CDR1 as SGHNT and CDR2 as YYREEE (reference sequence). Here the CDR3 reads CASSLSLAGFQETQYF. The CDR3 bases are TGTGCCAGCAGCTTGTCACTAGCGGGTTTCCAAGAGACCCAGTACTTC.

This chain uses TRBV6-4 with TRBJ2-3, with D unclear. V shed 4 bases and J shed 4 bases, with 12 bases lying between them. Per the germline V gene, CDR1 is MRHNA and CDR2 is SNTAGT. The CDR3 totals 14 residues. CDR3 nucleotide sequence: TGTGCCAGCAGTGTAAATCTACCGGCAGATACGCAGTATTTT. Translating it yields CASSVNLPADTQYF.